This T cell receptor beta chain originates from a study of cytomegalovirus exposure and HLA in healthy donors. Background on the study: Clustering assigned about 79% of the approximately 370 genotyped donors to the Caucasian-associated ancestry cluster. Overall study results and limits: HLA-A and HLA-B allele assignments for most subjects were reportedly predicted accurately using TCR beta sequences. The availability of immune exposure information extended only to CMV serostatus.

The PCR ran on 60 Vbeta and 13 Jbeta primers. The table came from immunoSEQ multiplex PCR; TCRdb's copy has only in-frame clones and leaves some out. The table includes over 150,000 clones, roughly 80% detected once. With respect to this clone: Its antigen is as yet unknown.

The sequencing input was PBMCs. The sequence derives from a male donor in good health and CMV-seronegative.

CDR3 sequence: CASSLSSGGIMNEQFF. CDR3 nucleotides: TGTGCCAGCAGTTTGTCTAGCGGGGGGATCATGAATGAGCAGTTCTTC. The chain links TRBV27 to TRBJ2-1; 11 positions match TRBD2. With V trimmed by 3 bases and J by 7 bases, 8 bases remained unmatched. The length of the CDR3 is 16 residues. Germline-derived CDR1 and CDR2 are MNHEY and SMNVEV (reference sequence).